A single sample gave rise to the 28 T cell receptor beta chains below, sequenced in a study of vaccination and CD4 T cells after COVID-19. Antigen specificity for these receptors is unknown. Treatment meaning: approximately 10-day PBMC culture with coronavirus spike peptide pools or control peptides (ViraFEST assay). Sequencing of DNA taken from cultured CD4+ T cells relied on the Oncomine TCR Beta short-read assay. TCRdb redid the calling of the PCR reads with MiXCR, one entry per CDR3 protein. The sample has around 25,000 distinct CDR3 sequences, roughly three fifths seen once. This specimen was CD4+ T cells from blood, cultured in vitro, taken after SARS-CoV-2 vaccination. These receptors originate from a human donor who received a COVID-19 vaccine.

J is TRBJ1-2 and V is TRBV5-1, with a possible D match to TRBD1 (5 bases). The germline CDR1 and CDR2 sequences are SGHRS and YFSETQ. The ends were cut back, 2 bases at V and 0 bases at J, with 11 bases in the middle. CDR3 length: 15 amino acids. CDR3 nucleotides: TGCGCCAGCAGCTTAATCGGGGACCCTAACTATGGCTACACCTTC. Translation: CASSLIGDPNYGYTF.

This clonotype was seen more than once but under ten times. The CDR3 reads CASSLGLAGGRRTETQYF. CDR3 coding DNA: TGTGCCAGCAGCTTAGGGCTAGCGGGGGGCCGACGAACGGAGACCCAGTACTTC. This chain joins TRBV11-3 and TRBJ2-5, with 11 bases aligning to TRBD2. The CDR3 extends over 18 amino acids. From germline, CDR1 is SGHNT and CDR2 YENEEA. Trimming at V came to 1 base and at J to 5 bases, leaving 12 bases not matched to a gene.

V usage is TRBV7-9 and J usage is TRBJ2-3, with a tentative D call TRBD1 (6 bases). This CDR3 region has 15 residues. CDR1 is SEHNR and CDR2 is FQNEAQ in the germline V gene (reference sequence). Deletions cut 4 bases from V and 3 bases from J, with 14 bases between. The CDR3 DNA sequence: TGTGCCAGCAGCTCCTCAGGGGCAAGGACAGATACGCAGTATTTT. Protein sequence: CASSSSGARTDTQYF.

The chain combines TRBV15 with TRBJ2-7, with D perhaps matching TRBD2 (6 bases). The CDR3 loop spans 17 amino acids. V was pared by 1 base and J by 0 bases, with 16 bases between. The germline gives CDR1 LNHNV, CDR2 YYDKDF (reference sequence). CDR3 protein: CATSRGPKPGLSYEQYF. The CDR3 DNA sequence: TGTGCCACCAGCAGAGGGCCCAAACCGGGACTCTCCTACGAGCAGTACTTC.

The rearrangement links TRBV12-3 or TRBV12-4 to TRBJ1-2; D might be TRBD1 (5 bases). V shed 4 bases and J shed 9 bases, with 12 bases lying between them. This CDR3 contains 12 residues. For the CDR3, the DNA is TGTGCCAGCAGTTCGGGGCAGGCCCGCTACACCTTC. Amino acids: CASSSGQARYTF.

The rearrangement joins TRBV25-1 to TRBJ2-7; tentatively, D is TRBD1 (6 bases). CDR1 and CDR2 (germline): MGHDK, SYGVNS. Trimming left V 5 bases short and J 6 bases short, with 14 bases between. This CDR3 comprises 13 residues. The CDR3 spells CASSRGHLREQYF. CDR3 bases: TGTGCCAGCAGTCGGGGACACCTCCGCGAGCAGTACTTC.

This chain uses TRBV30 with TRBJ1-6; tentative D call: TRBD1 (6 bases). V was trimmed by 1 base and J by 6 bases, leaving 13 bases between them. This CDR3 region has 15 residues. Per germline, CDR1 GTSNPN and CDR2 SVGIG (reference sequence). Here the CDR3 reads CAWSAIGGGNSPLHF. The CDR3 bases are TGTGCCTGGAGTGCCATAGGGGGAGGTAATTCACCCCTCCACTTT.

The chain has TRBV5-5 and TRBJ2-7, with TRBD2 matching over 8 bases. The V gene's germline CDR1 is SGHKS and CDR2 YYEKEE (reference sequence). The V gene end was trimmed by 0 bases and the J gene end by 3 bases; junction bases not matched to a gene: 5. This CDR3 comprises 15 residues. The CDR3 here is CASSLAGGTYYEQYF. CDR3 nucleotide sequence: TGTGCCAGCAGCTTGGCGGGGGGGACCTACTACGAGCAGTACTTC.

The rearrangement uses TRBV6-1 and TRBJ2-5, with 10 nucleotides matching TRBD2. Germline V gene lookup returns CDR1 MNHNS and CDR2 SASEGT. The CDR3 extends over 15 amino acids. Trimming took 6 bases from V and 1 from J; bases not matched to a gene: 5. The CDR3 protein is CASSRASGGQETQYF. CDR3 in DNA: TGTGCCAGCAGCCGCGCTAGCGGGGGCCAAGAGACCCAGTACTTC.

This chain uses TRBV7-9 with TRBJ1-1, with D unresolved. The germline V and J ends were trimmed by 2 bases and 5 bases, with 12 bases remaining between them. Germline loops: CDR1 SEHNR, CDR2 FQNEAQ (reference sequence). This CDR3 is 14 amino acids long. The CDR3 here is CASSLMGITTEAFF. In nucleotides, the CDR3 is TGTGCCAGCAGCTTAATGGGGATTACGACTGAAGCTTTCTTT.

V is TRBV7-2 and J is TRBJ1-3, with no clear D. Per the germline V gene, CDR1 is SGHTA and CDR2 is FQGNSA. CDR3 length: 15 residues. The V and J ends lost 5 bases and 4 bases respectively, with 15 bases between them. DNA of the CDR3: TGTGCCAGCAGCCCAGAGACCCTACCCGGAAACACCATATATTTT. Protein product: CASSPETLPGNTIYF.

In its sample, this clonotype was seen a few times. The chain combines TRBV7-6 with TRBJ1-5; D remains ambiguous. This CDR3 spans 13 amino acids. From germline, CDR1 is SGHVS and CDR2 FNYEAQ. Trimming left V 2 bases short and J 1 base short, with 3 bases between. This chain's CDR3 is CASSLRSNQPQHF. Here the CDR3 DNA reads TGTGCCAGCAGCTTAAGGAGCAATCAGCCCCAGCATTTT.

The chain has TRBV30 and TRBJ1-5, with D possibly matching TRBD1 (5 bases). Germline V lookup: CDR1 GTSNPN, CDR2 SVGIG (reference sequence). The CDR3 extends over 15 amino acids. V shed 2 bases and J shed 5 bases, with 16 bases lying between them. CDR3 sequence: CAWSPKGRGDQPQHF. The CDR3 DNA is TGTGCCTGGAGTCCAAAAGGGCGGGGGGATCAGCCCCAGCATTTT.

This clonotype was recorded a few times. V gene TRBV6-5 combines with J gene TRBJ2-3; no clear D gene. CDR3 length: 16 residues. CDR1 and CDR2 from the germline V gene are MNHEY and SVGAGI. V was cut by 0 bases and J by 0 bases, with 10 bases left in between. The CDR3 DNA follows: TGTGCCAGCAGTTACTCGCCAGGAATTAGCACAGATACGCAGTATTTT. This translates into CASSYSPGISTDTQYF.

This clonotype was detected a few times. The gene calls are TRBV20-1 and TRBJ1-5; the D gene is possibly TRBD1 (6 bases). V was trimmed by 6 bases and J by 3 bases, leaving 15 bases between them. CDR1 and CDR2 (germline): DFQATT, SNEGSKA (reference sequence). The CDR3 runs to 14 residues. CDR3 in amino acids: CSASLGQLNQPQHF. The CDR3 nucleotides read TGCAGTGCCTCTCTCGGACAGCTCAATCAGCCCCAGCATTTT.

The gene calls are TRBV12-3 or TRBV12-4 and TRBJ2-5; 7 bases match TRBD1. V was pared by 1 base and J by 2 bases, with 4 bases of the junction left unmatched. The CDR3 extends over 15 amino acids. CDR3 nucleotides: TGTGCCAGCAGTTTAGGGGACAGAGATCAAGAGACCCAGTACTTC. Its translation is CASSLGDRDQETQYF.

This clonotype was picked up a small number of times. This chain connects TRBV2 to TRBJ1-5, with D possibly matching TRBD1 (6 bases). The CDR3 has 16 amino acids. In germline, CDR1 is SNHLY, CDR2 FYNNEI. Deletions cut 6 bases from V and 5 bases from J, with 20 bases between. CDR3 residues: CASSGSLRGAYQPQHF. In DNA, the CDR3 is TGTGCCAGCAGCGGATCTTTGAGGGGGGCGTATCAGCCCCAGCATTTT.

This sequence joins TRBV20-1 and TRBJ1-5; 9 bases agree with TRBD1. Germline assignment: CDR1 DFQATT and CDR2 SNEGSKA (reference sequence). The CDR3 is 14 amino acids. With V trimmed by 6 bases and J by 5 bases, 8 bases remained unmatched. CDR3 region: CSAHQGQGDQPQHF. The CDR3 DNA is TGCAGTGCCCACCAGGGACAGGGCGATCAGCCCCAGCATTTT.

There are a few counts of this clonotype. The chain has TRBV5-5 and TRBJ1-2; TRBD1 agrees at 7 bases. Unmatched junction bases numbered 3, after V lost 3 bases and J lost 4 bases. Germline CDR1 reads SGHKS; CDR2 reads YYEKEE (reference sequence). The CDR3 has 13 amino acids. CDR3 sequence (DNA): TGTGCCAGCAGCTCCACAGGGGCCTATGGCTACACCTTC. Amino acid sequence: CASSSTGAYGYTF.

This clonotype was seen just once. V and J are TRBV6-5 and TRBJ1-2; tentatively, D is TRBD1 (5 bases). CDR3 length: 15 residues. V gave up 0 bases and J gave up 0 bases, with 8 bases separating them. Germline V gives CDR1 MNHEY, CDR2 SVGAGI. CDR3 sequence reads: CASSYSGGANYGYTF. CDR3 in DNA: TGTGCCAGCAGTTACTCGGGGGGGGCTAACTATGGCTACACCTTC.

This clonotype was counted a few times. V usage is TRBV25-1 and J usage is TRBJ1-2; 8 bases agree with TRBD1. The V and J ends lost 2 bases and 5 bases, in that order; junction bases with no gene match: 4. The CDR3 extends over 14 amino acids. Germline loops: CDR1 MGHDK, CDR2 SYGVNS. The CDR3 loop is CASSEVQGGYGYTF. CDR3 DNA sequence: TGTGCCAGCAGTGAAGTACAGGGGGGATATGGCTACACCTTC.

The chain employs TRBV7-2 and TRBJ2-1; the match to TRBD2 covers 10 bases. Germline V CDR1 and CDR2: SGHTA, FQGNSA. This CDR3 region has 21 residues. V gave up 2 bases and J gave up 0 bases; unmatched junction bases: 16. The CDR3 is CASSLRDRLAGAKGSYNEQFF. CDR3 nucleotide sequence: TGTGCCAGCAGCTTAAGAGATAGGCTAGCGGGGGCCAAAGGCTCCTACAATGAGCAGTTCTTC.

The chain joins TRBV27 to TRBJ2-3; unclear D gene. Germline loops: CDR1 MNHEY, CDR2 SMNVEV (reference sequence). The CDR3 loop spans 14 amino acids. V lost 3 bases and J 1 base, leaving 8 bases between the germline ends. CDR3 sequence (DNA): TGTGCCAGCAGTTTGGGGATGGGCACAGATACGCAGTATTTT. This encodes CASSLGMGTDTQYF.

The chain links TRBV20-1 to TRBJ2-1; 12 bases line up with TRBD1. The CDR3 is made up of 16 amino acids. Unmatched junction bases numbered 8, after V lost 3 bases and J lost 5 bases. Germline CDR1 DFQATT, CDR2 SNEGSKA (reference sequence). The DNA of the CDR3 is TGCAGTGCTAGTGATGCGGGACAGGGGGCTGACAATGAGCAGTTCTTC. The encoded protein is CSASDAGQGADNEQFF.

V gene TRBV12-3 or TRBV12-4 combines with J gene TRBJ1-6, with 7 bases that match TRBD1. With 4 bases clipped from V and 7 bases from J, the junction kept 7 bases outside the gene matches. CDR3 size: 15 residues. DNA for the CDR3: TGTGCCAGCAGTTACAGGGGCCAGGGGAATTCACCCCTCCACTTT. Encoded protein: CASSYRGQGNSPLHF.

The gene calls are TRBV7-7 and TRBJ2-5; weak D call: TRBD1 (6 bases). The CDR3 totals 13 residues. V was cut by 1 base and J by 4 bases, with 7 bases left in between. Per germline, CDR1 SSHAT and CDR2 FNYEAQ (reference sequence). This chain's CDR3 is CASSLGGGETQYF. DNA for the CDR3: TGTGCCAGCAGCTTAGGAGGGGGAGAGACCCAGTACTTC.

The CDR3 reads CATSSRDWGAPEKLFF. CDR3 sequence (DNA): TGTGCCACCAGCAGCCGGGACTGGGGTGCCCCTGAAAAACTGTTTTTT. The gene calls are TRBV15 and TRBJ1-4; possible D gene TRBD1, 5 bases. The CDR3 is 16 residues long. The ends were cut back, 3 bases at V and 7 bases at J, with 18 bases in the middle. CDR1 and CDR2 from the germline V gene are LNHNV and YYDKDF (reference sequence).

V usage is TRBV25-1 and J usage is TRBJ2-7; TRBD1 might be the D (6 bases). Trimming took off 0 bases at V and 6 bases at J, with 9 bases between the two ends. The CDR3 is 13 amino acids. Germline CDR1 and CDR2: MGHDK and SYGVNS. In nucleotides, the CDR3 is TGTGCCAGCAGTGAATACAGGGGACCCGAGCAGTACTTC. Residues: CASSEYRGPEQYF.